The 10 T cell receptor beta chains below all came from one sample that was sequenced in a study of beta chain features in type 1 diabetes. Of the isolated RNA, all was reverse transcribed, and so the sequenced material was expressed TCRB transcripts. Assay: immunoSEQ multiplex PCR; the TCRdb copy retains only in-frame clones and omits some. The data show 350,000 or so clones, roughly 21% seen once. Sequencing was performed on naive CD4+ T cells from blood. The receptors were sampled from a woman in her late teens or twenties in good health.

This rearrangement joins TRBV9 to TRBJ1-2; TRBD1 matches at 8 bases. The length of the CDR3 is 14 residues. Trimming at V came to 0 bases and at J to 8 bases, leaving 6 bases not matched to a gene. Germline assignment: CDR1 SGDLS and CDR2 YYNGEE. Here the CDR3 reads CASSVGINRGGYTF. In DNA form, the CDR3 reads TGTGCCAGCAGCGTAGGGATCAACAGGGGGGGCTACACCTTC.

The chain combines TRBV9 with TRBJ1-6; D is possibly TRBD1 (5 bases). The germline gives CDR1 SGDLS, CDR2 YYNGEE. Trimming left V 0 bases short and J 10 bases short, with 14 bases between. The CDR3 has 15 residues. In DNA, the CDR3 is TGTGCCAGCAGCGTAGACCCAGGGAAGGAGTCACCCCTCCACTTT. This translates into CASSVDPGKESPLHF.

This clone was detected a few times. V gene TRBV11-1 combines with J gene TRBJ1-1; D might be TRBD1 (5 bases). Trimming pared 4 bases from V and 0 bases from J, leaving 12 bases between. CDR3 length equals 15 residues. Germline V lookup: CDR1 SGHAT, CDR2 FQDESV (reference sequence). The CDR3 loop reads CASSWGRGVNTEAFF. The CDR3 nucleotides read TGTGCCAGCAGCTGGGGACGGGGGGTGAACACTGAAGCTTTCTTT.

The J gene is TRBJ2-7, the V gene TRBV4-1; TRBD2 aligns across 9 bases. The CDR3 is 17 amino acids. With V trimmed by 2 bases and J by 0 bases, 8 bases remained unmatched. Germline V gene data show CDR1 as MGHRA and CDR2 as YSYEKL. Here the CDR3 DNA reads TGCGCCAGCAGCCAATTGGCGGCGGGAGGGAGCTCCTACGAGCAGTACTTC. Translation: CASSQLAAGGSSYEQYF.

The CDR3 spells CASSLKQNTEAFF. DNA for the CDR3: TGTGCCAGCAGTTTAAAACAGAACACTGAAGCTTTCTTT. This chain joins TRBV27 and TRBJ1-1; no clear D gene. V lost 2 bases, J lost 1 base, and 5 bases lay in between. CDR1 MNHEY and CDR2 SMNVEV come from the germline V gene (reference sequence). The CDR3 totals 13 residues.

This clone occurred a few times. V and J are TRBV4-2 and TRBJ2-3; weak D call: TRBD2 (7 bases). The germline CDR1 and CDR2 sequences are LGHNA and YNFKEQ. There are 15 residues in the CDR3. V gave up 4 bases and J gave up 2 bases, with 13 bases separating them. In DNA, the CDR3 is TGTGCCAGCAGCCGGAAGGGGGGGACCACAGATACGCAGTATTTT. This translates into CASSRKGGTTDTQYF.

The CDR3 DNA is TGTGCCAGCTCACCAAGCAGGGACGGGGAGCTGTTTTTT. Encoded protein: CASSPSRDGELFF. V is TRBV18 and J is TRBJ2-2, with D possibly being TRBD1 (5 bases). The CDR3 loop spans 13 amino acids. Germline values: CDR1 KGHSH, CDR2 LQKENI. V was trimmed by 2 bases and J by 7 bases, leaving 8 bases between them. Together with reference TRBV18 and TRBJ2-2, the CDR3 gives the full variable domain: NAGVMQNPRHLVRRRGQEARLRCSPMKGHSHVYWYRQLPEEGLKFMVYLQKENIIDESGMPKERFSAEFPKEGPSILRIQQVVRGDSAAYFCASSPSRDGELFFGEGSRLTVL.

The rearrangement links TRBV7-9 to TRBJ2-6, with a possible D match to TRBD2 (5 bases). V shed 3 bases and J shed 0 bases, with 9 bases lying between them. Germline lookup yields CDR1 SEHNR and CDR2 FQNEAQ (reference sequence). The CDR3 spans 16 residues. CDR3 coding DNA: TGTGCCAGCAGCTTTCCGGGAACCTCTGGGGCCAACGTCCTGACTTTC. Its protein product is CASSFPGTSGANVLTF.

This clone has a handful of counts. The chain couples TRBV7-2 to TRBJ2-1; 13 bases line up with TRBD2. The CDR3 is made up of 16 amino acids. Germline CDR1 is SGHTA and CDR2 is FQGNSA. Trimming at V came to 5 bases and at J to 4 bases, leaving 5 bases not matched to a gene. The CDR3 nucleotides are TGTGCCAGCAGCCCCGGGACTAGCGGGGCGTACAATGAGCAGTTCTTC. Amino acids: CASSPGTSGAYNEQFF.

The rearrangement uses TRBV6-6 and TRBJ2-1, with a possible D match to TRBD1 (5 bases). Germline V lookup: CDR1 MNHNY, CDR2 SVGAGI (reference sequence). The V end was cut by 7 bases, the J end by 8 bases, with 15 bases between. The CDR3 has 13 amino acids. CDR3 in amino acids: CASNSQGRDEQFF. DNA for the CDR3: TGTGCCAGCAATTCCCAGGGAAGGGATGAGCAGTTCTTC.